The 5 T cell receptor beta chains listed next were all sequenced from one sample in a study of identical twins. TCRdb processed the 5' RACE reads anew with MiXCR; each CDR3 protein has one entry. Of approximately 410,000 distinct CDR3 sequences in the sample, around 18% were seen once. Sequencing used naive T cells sorted from blood. The receptor set was obtained from a man aged 45-60 years in good health.

The table lists this clonotype with a few counts. This chain joins TRBV6-5 and TRBJ2-3; tentatively, D is TRBD2 (6 bases). Trimming shortened V by 0 bases and J by 1 base, and 20 bases separated the two germline ends. The CDR3 is 19 residues long. Germline lookup yields CDR1 MNHEY and CDR2 SVGAGI. The CDR3 protein is CASSYSIPDAGFGTDTQYF. DNA of the CDR3: TGTGCCAGCAGTTACTCGATTCCGGACGCGGGGTTTGGCACAGATACGCAGTATTTT.

This clonotype has more than one count but fewer than ten. The CDR3 loop is CASSPGHSDPHEQYF. In DNA, the CDR3 is TGTGCCAGCAGCCCGGGACACTCGGACCCCCACGAGCAGTACTTC. The chain employs TRBV5-4 and TRBJ2-7; weak D call: TRBD1 (6 bases). Germline CDR1 is SGHNT and CDR2 is YYREEE (reference sequence). V was trimmed by 4 bases and J by 5 bases, leaving 19 bases between them. CDR3 length: 15 residues.

This chain connects TRBV28 to TRBJ2-5; 8 nucleotides align to TRBD1. V lost 2 bases to trimming and J lost 0 bases; unmatched junction nucleotides: 11. The CDR3 runs to 18 residues. CDR1 and CDR2 from the germline V gene are MDHEN and SYDVKM. The CDR3 sequence is CASSLETGVSEHQETQYF. In DNA, the CDR3 is TGTGCCAGCAGTTTAGAGACAGGGGTGTCGGAGCACCAAGAGACCCAGTACTTC.

The V gene is TRBV25-1, the J gene TRBJ2-7; TRBD1 is a possible D gene (9 bases). This CDR3 is built from 16 residues. V was shortened by 6 bases and J by 2 bases, with 20 bases between the two germline ends. Germline lookup yields CDR1 MGHDK and CDR2 SYGVNS. This chain's CDR3 is CASSLAGGQGTYEQYF. The CDR3 DNA follows: TGTGCCAGCAGCCTCGCGGGAGGACAGGGGACCTACGAGCAGTACTTC.

This clonotype was observed many times. The chain combines TRBV18 with TRBJ2-3; 14 positions match TRBD2. The J segment lost 5 bases and the V segment lost 1 base, leaving 11 bases of the junction unmatched. This CDR3 has 19 amino acids. Germline V lookup: CDR1 KGHSH, CDR2 LQKENI. CDR3 coding DNA: TGTGCCAGCTCACCACTGACCGGGACTAGCGGGAGACGGGGAGATACGCAGTATTTT. Amino acids: CASSPLTGTSGRRGDTQYF.